The 21 T cell receptor beta chains presented below share a single source sample, sequenced in a study of breast tumors, draining lymph nodes, adjacent tissues. A single record per CDR3 protein comes from TCRdb applying MiXCR to the multiplex PCR reads. The sample shows approximately 60,000 distinct CDR3 sequences, approximately 62% of them seen only once. Sequenced: breast tumor tissue. The receptors originated from a female donor with breast cancer. Some clones in this sample may be carry-over from other donors' samples.

The gene calls are TRBV5-6 and TRBJ2-1; D not resolved. This CDR3 spans 16 amino acids. With 1 base removed from V and 1 base from J, the gap between germline ends came to 12 bases. Germline-derived CDR1 and CDR2 are SGHDT and YYEEEE. CDR3 in amino acids: CASSLYCSSSYNEQFF. The CDR3 region has the DNA TGTGCCAGCAGCTTGTACTGCTCCTCATCCTACAATGAGCAGTTCTTC.

This clonotype was seen at least ten times. A much larger clonotype is one base distant, so this may be a read error. V gene TRBV20-1 combines with J gene TRBJ2-7; D could derive from TRBD1 or TRBD2 (5 bases each). CDR3 length: 14 amino acids. CDR1 DFQATT and CDR2 SNEGSKA come from the germline V gene (reference sequence). CDR3 sequence reads: CSASSGTDSSEQYF. Written as DNA, the CDR3 is TGCAGTGCTAGTTCCGGGACGGACTCCTCCGAGCAGTACTTC.

A remark on this clonotype: One end of the junction varies from germline; a read error may be responsible. The chain combines TRBV7-8 with TRBJ2-1; 9 bases agree with TRBD1. Germline CDR1 SGHVS, CDR2 FQNEAQ. The CDR3 has 15 amino acids. CDR3 sequence reads: CASSLSDRGKDEQLF. The DNA of the CDR3 is TGTGCCAGCAGTTTATCCGACAGGGGGAAGGATGAGCAGCTCTTC.

This clonotype was detected many times. The chain uses TRBV4-3 and TRBJ1-2; D uncertain. CDR1 and CDR2 from the germline V gene are LGHNA and YSLEER. V gave up 0 bases and J gave up 7 bases, with 18 bases separating them. There are 16 residues in the CDR3. The CDR3 region has the DNA TGCGCCAGCAGCCAAGATTACGGAGGACTAACCCCTGGCTACACCTTC. It codes for CASSQDYGGLTPGYTF.

This clonotype was picked up many times. The chain is built from TRBV5-6 and TRBJ1-2; tentatively, D is TRBD1 (6 bases). The germline CDR1 and CDR2 sequences are SGHDT and YYEEEE. Trimming shortened V by 4 bases and J by 4 bases, and 17 bases separated the two germline ends. The CDR3 is made up of 15 amino acids. The CDR3 DNA is TGTGCCAGCAGCCGAGGGGTGACAGGACTCTATGGCTACACCTTC. Its translation: CASSRGVTGLYGYTF.

This clonotype was counted at least ten times. V is TRBV2 and J is TRBJ1-4; 9 bases align to TRBD1. Germline-derived CDR1 and CDR2 are SNHLY and FYNNEI. Trimming took 4 bases from V and 7 from J; bases not matched to a gene: 1. CDR3 length: 13 residues. CDR3 nucleotides: TGTGCCAGCAGTGGGGACAGGGTTGAAAAACTGTTTTTT. It encodes CASSGDRVEKLFF.

This chain links TRBV19 with TRBJ1-2; TRBD1 agrees at 9 bases. With V trimmed by 5 bases and J by 7 bases, 14 bases remained unmatched. Germline V gene data show CDR1 as LNHDA and CDR2 as SQIVND (reference sequence). The CDR3 sequence is 16 residues long. The CDR3 region is CASSSGGQGRWFGYTF. As DNA, the CDR3 is TGTGCCAGTAGTTCCGGCGGACAGGGGAGGTGGTTTGGCTACACCTTC.

This clonotype was seen repeatedly, ten times or more. This chain connects TRBV18 to TRBJ1-2; D is uncertain. The V end lost 1 base, the J end lost 7 bases, and 10 bases lay between the germline ends. Looked up from germline, CDR1 is KGHSH and CDR2 is LQKENI. The CDR3 runs to 13 residues. The CDR3: CASSPQTQGGYTF. The CDR3 region has the DNA TGTGCCAGCTCACCACAAACACAAGGTGGCTACACCTTC.

Details on this clonotype: A read error is likely, as this CDR3 ends without the conserved phenylalanine or tryptophan. Because the CDR3's place on the DNA is in doubt, the DNA is left out and the CDR3 is given as listed by TCRdb. The chain uses TRBV7-9 and TRBJ1-6. The CDR3 length is 10 residues, termini included. Germline CDR1 and CDR2: SEHNR and FQNEAQ (reference sequence). The CDR3 here is CASSLVSLAG.

This clonotype came up many times. The V gene is TRBV19, the J gene TRBJ1-2; no firm D call. Germline CDR1 is LNHDA and CDR2 is SQIVND (reference sequence). The CDR3 length is 8 residues. Trimming took off 8 bases at V and 7 bases at J, with 2 bases between the two ends. CDR3 in amino acids: CASGGYTF. CDR3 nucleotides: TGTGCCAGTGGTGGCTACACCTTC.

This clonotype was counted ten times or more. The rearrangement links TRBV6-6 to TRBJ1-3; no clear D gene. The V and J ends lost 7 bases and 0 bases respectively, with 10 bases between them. This CDR3 has 14 amino acids. Germline V gene data show CDR1 as MNHNY and CDR2 as SVGAGI (reference sequence). The CDR3 reads CASTGRGSGNTIYF. The CDR3 coding sequence is TGTGCCAGCACCGGTCGGGGCTCTGGAAACACCATATATTTT.

J is TRBJ1-6 and V is TRBV9; the D gene is possibly TRBD1 (6 bases). Deletions cut 3 bases from V and 5 bases from J, with 9 bases between. From germline, CDR1 is SGDLS and CDR2 YYNGEE. This CDR3 spans 14 amino acids. The DNA of the CDR3 is TGTGCCAGCAGCGAGGAGGGGGATAATTCACCCCTCCACTTT. Amino acids: CASSEEGDNSPLHF.

Note on this clonotype: At one end, the junction sequence differs from germline, possibly due to a read error. V gene TRBV9 combines with J gene TRBJ2-5; either TRBD1 or TRBD2 may fit D (6 bases each). The CDR3 consists of 14 residues. Germline CDR1 reads SGDLS; CDR2 reads YYNGEE. Here the CDR3 DNA reads TGTGCCAGCAGCGAGGAGGGGGGAACGGAGACCCAGTCCTTC. Translated: CASSEEGGTETQSF.

By frequency in the sample, this clonotype is medium-sized (0.01 to 0.1%). This sequence joins TRBV7-8 and TRBJ1-3; no firm D call. Trimming left V 5 bases short and J 4 bases short, with 9 bases between. The CDR3 consists of 13 residues. Looked up from germline, CDR1 is SGHVS and CDR2 is FQNEAQ. This CDR3 reads CASSLNEGNTIYF. The CDR3 bases are TGTGCCAGCAGCCTCAACGAAGGAAACACCATATATTTT.

The chain is built from TRBV7-2 and TRBJ2-4; D may correspond to TRBD1 or TRBD2 (5 bases each). The CDR3 loop spans 14 amino acids. Germline V lookup: CDR1 SGHTA, CDR2 FQGNSA. V lost 1 base, J lost 6 bases, and 10 bases lay in between. The CDR3 DNA is TGTGCCAGCAGCTTAGGGGGGACGACAAACATTCAGTACTTC. Protein sequence: CASSLGGTTNIQYF. Variable domain in full (rest from reference TRBV7-2 and TRBJ2-4): GAGVSQSPSNKVTEKGKDVELRCDPISGHTALYWYRQSLGQGLEFLIYFQGNSAPDKSGLPSDRFSAERTGGSVSTLTIQRTQQEDSAVYLCASSLGGTTNIQYFGAGTRLSVL.

The chain combines TRBV5-6 with TRBJ2-6; no clear D gene. CDR1 and CDR2 (germline): SGHDT, YYEEEE. The CDR3 totals 17 residues. Trimming took off 1 base at V and 4 bases at J, with 15 bases between the two ends. This chain's CDR3 is CASSLSSLVLGANVLTF. The CDR3 DNA follows: TGTGCCAGCAGCTTGTCCTCCTTGGTCTTGGGGGCCAACGTCCTGACTTTC. Together with reference TRBV5-6 and TRBJ2-6, the CDR3 gives the full variable domain: DAGVTQSPTHLIKTRGQQVTLRCSPKSGHDTVSWYQQALGQGPQFIFQYYEEEERQRGNFPDRFSGHQFPNYSSELNVNALLLGDSALYLCASSLSSLVLGANVLTFGAGSRLTVL.

The V and J genes are TRBV5-1 and TRBJ2-5, with D possibly being TRBD2 (5 bases). CDR1 is SGHRS and CDR2 is YFSETQ in the germline V gene. V lost 4 bases to trimming and J lost 7 bases, with 20 bases between them. This CDR3 is 15 amino acids long. The CDR3 nucleotides are TGCGCCAGCAGCCCTGAGGCAGGAGGCAGGAGGACCCAGTACTTC. Translated, it gives CASSPEAGGRRTQYF.

In regard to this clonotype: No conserved phenylalanine or tryptophan ends this CDR3, so it is likely a read error. The gene calls are TRBV7-2 and TRBJ2-1; 8 bases are a match to TRBD1. CDR3 length: 14 residues. Trimming removed 3 bases from V and 5 bases from J; junction bases left unmatched: 3. Germline values: CDR1 SGHTA, CDR2 FQGNSA. The CDR3 loop is CASSFLQGDNEQFS. The DNA of the CDR3 is TGTGCCAGCAGCTTCCTACAGGGGGACAATGAGCAGTTCTCC.

A remark on this clonotype: The junction does not match germline at one end; this may be a read error. The gene calls are TRBV6-1 and TRBJ2-5, with TRBD1 matching over 11 bases. The CDR3 extends over 16 amino acids. Germline V gives CDR1 MNHNS, CDR2 SASEGT. The CDR3, as DNA: TGTGCCATCAGTGGACAGGGGGCAGGGGGAAAAGAGACCCAGTACTTC. It yields the protein CAISGQGAGGKETQYF.

In its sample, this clonotype was seen many times. The rearrangement uses TRBV19 and TRBJ1-5, with no clear D. In germline, CDR1 is LNHDA, CDR2 SQIVND (reference sequence). V lost 5 bases and J 4 bases, leaving 12 bases between the germline ends. The CDR3 extends over 14 amino acids. In DNA, the CDR3 is TGTGCCAGTAGTGAACAGCATAGGAATCAGCCCCAGCATTTT. Translation gives CASSEQHRNQPQHF.

The rearrangement links TRBV30 to TRBJ2-5; TRBD2 aligns across 8 bases. The V gene end was trimmed by 2 bases and the J gene end by 2 bases; junction bases not matched to a gene: 7. The CDR3 loop spans 15 amino acids. Germline loops: CDR1 GTSNPN, CDR2 SVGIG (reference sequence). The CDR3 DNA sequence: TGTGCCTGGAGTATCTTGCCTAGCGGGCAAGAGACCCAGTACTTC. This gives the protein CAWSILPSGQETQYF.